Listed here are 20 T cell receptor beta chains from one sample, sequenced in a study of post-analysis software for immune sequencing data. General study results and limits: Included in a set of roughly five TRBV segments more frequent in patients than controls were TRBV5-6, TRBV5-1 and TRBV20-1.

Antigens of these TCRs are unknown. TCR beta cDNA libraries had unique molecular identifiers. TCRdb processed the PCR reads anew with MiXCR; each CDR3 protein has one entry. The sample holds roughly 800,000 distinct CDR3 sequences, about 43% seen once. The sample was blood. All receptors come from a girl aged 10-17 years with multiple sclerosis.

The chain joins TRBV12-3 or TRBV12-4 to TRBJ2-5, with 7 bases matching TRBD1. The trim removed 5 bases at V and 2 bases at J, leaving 8 bases unmatched. CDR3 length equals 15 residues. CDR3 in amino acids: CASSVTGATQETQYF. The DNA of the CDR3 is TGTGCCAGCAGTGTCACAGGGGCCACTCAAGAGACCCAGTACTTC.

The J gene is TRBJ2-1, the V gene TRBV20-1, with D tentatively TRBD1 or TRBD2 (7 bases each). This CDR3 region has 17 residues. V lost 5 bases and J 2 bases, leaving 22 bases between the germline ends. CDR1 and CDR2 (germline): DFQATT, SNEGSKA (reference sequence). The CDR3: CSAPGTALSGAYNEQFF. In DNA, the CDR3 is TGCAGTGCTCCAGGGACAGCCCTCAGCGGGGCCTACAATGAGCAGTTCTTC.

The chain uses TRBV5-1 and TRBJ2-2; 8 bases line up with TRBD2. CDR1 is SGHRS and CDR2 is YFSETQ in the germline V gene. Losses at the gene ends were 2 bases for V and 4 bases for J; bases not matched to a gene: 4. The length of the CDR3 is 15 residues. CDR3 loop: CASSLGTRGTGELFF. The CDR3 DNA reads TGCGCCAGCAGCTTAGGGACTAGAGGCACCGGGGAGCTGTTTTTT.

V and J are TRBV6-5 and TRBJ1-2; 7 bases line up with TRBD1. The CDR3 is 13 amino acids. With V trimmed by 6 bases and J by 2 bases, 3 bases remained unmatched. CDR1 is MNHEY and CDR2 is SVGAGI in the germline V gene. DNA for the CDR3: TGTGCCAGCAGAATGGACAGGAACTATGGCTACACCTTC. Protein sequence: CASRMDRNYGYTF.

This clonotype was detected ten times or more. The rearrangement links TRBV18 to TRBJ2-7; 8 bases map to TRBD1. Trimming removed 2 bases from V and 2 bases from J; junction bases left unmatched: 8. Germline assignment: CDR1 KGHSH and CDR2 LQKENI. The CDR3 consists of 16 residues. The chain's CDR3 is CASSPAGGGHAYEQYF. Here the CDR3 DNA reads TGTGCCAGCTCACCAGCAGGGGGCGGACATGCCTACGAGCAGTACTTC. Looking up the rest from reference TRBV18 and TRBJ2-7 gives the full variable domain: NAGVMQNPRHLVRRRGQEARLRCSPMKGHSHVYWYRQLPEEGLKFMVYLQKENIIDESGMPKERFSAEFPKEGPSILRIQQVVRGDSAAYFCASSPAGGGHAYEQYFGPGTRLTVT.

The J gene is TRBJ1-2, the V gene TRBV6-5; tentative D call: TRBD1 (6 bases). This CDR3 is built from 14 residues. V shed 6 bases and J shed 3 bases, with 14 bases lying between them. In germline, CDR1 is MNHEY, CDR2 SVGAGI. CDR3 region: CASSRQVNDYGYTF. CDR3 coding DNA: TGTGCCAGCAGCCGACAGGTTAACGACTATGGCTACACCTTC.

The CDR3 DNA sequence: TGTGCCAGCAGCTTTCCCGCCGAGACCCAGTACTTC. It encodes CASSFPAETQYF. This chain joins TRBV7-2 and TRBJ2-5; D is uncertain. Germline-derived CDR1 and CDR2 are SGHTA and FQGNSA. The CDR3 runs 12 residues. The germline V and J ends were trimmed by 3 bases and 5 bases, with 7 bases remaining between them.

V gene TRBV6-1 combines with J gene TRBJ2-5; D gene uncertain. This CDR3 contains 15 residues. Germline CDR1 is MNHNS and CDR2 is SASEGT. Trimming pared 0 bases from V and 1 base from J, leaving 9 bases between. The CDR3 bases are TGTGCCAGCAGTGAAGCGATATGGCTCCAAGAGACCCAGTACTTC. Protein sequence: CASSEAIWLQETQYF.

CDR3 sequence (DNA): TGTGCCAGCAGCTTAGCCAGGGTCGACGAGACCCAGTACTTC. Amino acids: CASSLARVDETQYF. The chain employs TRBV7-2 and TRBJ2-7, with D possibly TRBD1 on 5 matching bases. The assigned J gene may be wrong: the sequence end matches TRBJ2-5 better. The CDR3 sequence is 14 residues long. Germline V gives CDR1 SGHTA, CDR2 FQGNSA.

The chain employs TRBV7-9 and TRBJ2-7, with a possible D match to TRBD2 (5 bases). CDR3 size: 13 residues. Germline V CDR1 and CDR2: SEHNR, FQNEAQ (reference sequence). Trimming pared 4 bases from V and 2 bases from J, leaving 9 bases between. The CDR3 sequence is CASSSDGTYEQYF. CDR3 coding DNA: TGTGCCAGCAGCTCGGACGGGACCTACGAGCAGTACTTC.

This clonotype was counted a few times. V gene TRBV29-1 combines with J gene TRBJ2-1, with D perhaps TRBD1 or TRBD2 (5 bases each). The V gene's germline CDR1 is SQVTM and CDR2 ANQGSEA. The V end lost 3 bases, the J end lost 7 bases, and 16 bases lay between the germline ends. The CDR3 is made up of 14 amino acids. DNA of the CDR3: TGCAGCGTTGAGGACACAACGCGAGGGAATGAGCAGTTCTTC. Translation gives CSVEDTTRGNEQFF.

The chain uses TRBV29-1 and TRBJ2-3, with 8 bases identical to TRBD1. CDR1 and CDR2 (germline): SQVTM, ANQGSEA. This CDR3 contains 12 residues. Trimming took 5 bases from V and 8 from J; bases not matched to a gene: 6. The CDR3 nucleotides are TGCAGCGTTTGGACAGGGTCAGGTACGCAGTATTTT. This translates into CSVWTGSGTQYF.

V is TRBV18 and J is TRBJ2-1; a possible D gene is TRBD2 (5 bases). Per the germline V gene, CDR1 is KGHSH and CDR2 is LQKENI. The CDR3 length is 17 residues. Trimming cost V 2 bases and J 0 bases, with 14 bases left between them. This chain's CDR3 is CASSPTGKGASYNEQFF. The CDR3 DNA follows: TGTGCCAGCTCACCAACCGGGAAGGGAGCCTCCTACAATGAGCAGTTCTTC.

V usage is TRBV6-6 and J usage is TRBJ2-7, with D possibly TRBD2 on 7 matching bases. The germline V and J ends were trimmed by 7 bases and 4 bases, with 20 bases remaining between them. CDR3 length: 15 residues. Germline-derived CDR1 and CDR2 are MNHNY and SVGAGI (reference sequence). In DNA form, the CDR3 reads TGTGCCAGCACCCTCTTGGGGGGGGCGGGGTACGAGCAGTACTTC. This encodes CASTLLGGAGYEQYF.

The gene calls are TRBV20-1 and TRBJ2-7; D unresolved. TRBJ2-5 explains the end of the DNA better; the J call may be wrong. Germline V gene lookup returns CDR1 DFQATT and CDR2 SNEGSKA (reference sequence). This CDR3 has 13 amino acids. CDR3: CSARDWIRETQYF. As DNA, the CDR3 is TGCAGTGCTAGAGATTGGATACGGGAGACCCAGTACTTC.

The chain has TRBV7-9 and TRBJ2-3; 7 nucleotides align to TRBD2. J was trimmed by 2 bases and V by 8 bases; bases with no gene match: 7. Per the germline V gene, CDR1 is SEHNR and CDR2 is FQNEAQ (reference sequence). There are 14 residues in the CDR3. The CDR3 nucleotides are TGTGCCAGCTGTACCGGGACTATCACAGATACGCAGTATTTT. Its translation is CASCTGTITDTQYF.

The chain recombines TRBV6-1 with TRBJ2-1; D uncertain. CDR1 and CDR2 (germline): MNHNS, SASEGT. CDR3 length: 15 amino acids. V was pared by 8 bases and J by 5 bases, with 19 bases between. The CDR3 DNA reads TGTGCCAGCCGGACCCTAATTGTAATTAACAATGAGCAGTTCTTC. Protein product: CASRTLIVINNEQFF.

This clonotype was picked up many times. V gene TRBV29-1 combines with J gene TRBJ2-3; the match to TRBD2 covers 11 bases. Per germline, CDR1 SQVTM and CDR2 ANQGSEA. The CDR3 runs 14 residues. Losses at the gene ends were 7 bases for V and 0 bases for J; bases not matched to a gene: 3. The CDR3 reads CSGGLAASTDTQYF. For the CDR3, the DNA is TGCAGCGGGGGACTAGCGGCGAGCACAGATACGCAGTATTTT.

This chain joins TRBV5-1 and TRBJ2-1; 7 bases are a match to TRBD2. Germline values: CDR1 SGHRS, CDR2 YFSETQ. This CDR3 spans 15 amino acids. J was trimmed by 9 bases and V by 0 bases; bases with no gene match: 9. Here the CDR3 DNA reads TGCGCCAGCAGCTTGGGACTAGCCCTTGACATTGAGCAGTTCTTC. Protein: CASSLGLALDIEQFF.

The rearrangement joins TRBV2 to TRBJ2-5; 10 positions agree with TRBD2. The length of the CDR3 is 15 residues. In germline, CDR1 is SNHLY, CDR2 FYNNEI. V shed 6 bases, J shed 1 base, and the junction held 5 bases outside the gene matches. Written as DNA, the CDR3 is TGTGCCAGCAGCCGACTAGCGGGTCTCCAAGAGACCCAGTACTTC. Protein: CASSRLAGLQETQYF.